This is a list of T cell receptor beta chains from one sample in a study of blood T cell repertoires in COVID-19. TCRdb keeps only in-frame clones here, not all; method: immunoSEQ multiplex PCR. The sample has roughly 99,000 clones; 80% to 85% are singletons. Sequencing was done on a sample of peripheral blood. The receptors stem from a human donor in a cohort sampled during active COVID-19. CDR3s include the opening cysteine and the closing phenylalanine or tryptophan. The order of the fields is V gene, CDR3 protein.

>TRBV12-3/TRBV12-4
CASSLPGTYGYTF
>TRBV4-1
CASSQTPSGRGDTQYF
>TRBV19
CASSSWTGEGNQPQHF
>TRBV12-3/TRBV12-4
CASSLSENTEAFF
>TRBV19
CASSIGDSLNEQYF
>TRBV6-5
CASSYLTTPETEAFF
>TRBV9
CASSVGAGGNQPQHF
>TRBV4-3
CASSQAAGGSYNEQFF
>TRBV7-3
CASSLGSPNEQFF
>TRBV5-1
CASSLAGTGDRYEAFF
>TRBV7-3
CASSQKAGGPGETQYF
>TRBV18
CASSPLHGRSTGELFF
>TRBV19
CASMGTGGNQPQHF
>TRBV5-4
CASSSTGTDTQYF
>TRBV28
CASSSISGRETQYF
>TRBV6-2/TRBV6-3
CASSYSRVGGYEQFF
>TRBV7-9
CASSAQSNQPQHF
>TRBV29-1
CSVVSEETQYF
>TRBV3-1/TRBV3-2
CASSPQGLSEPQHF
>TRBV24-1
CATRPGQSSYNEQFF
>TRBV3-1/TRBV3-2
CASSQAQGPYEQYF
>TRBV28
CASRAPTPSSYNEQFF
>TRBV21-1
CASSPGPSSGANVLTF
>TRBV18
CASSPRQGAFTEAFF
>TRBV3-1/TRBV3-2
CASRQGNYGYTF
>TRBV21-1
CASSKVEKNTGELFF
>TRBV5-4
CASSMAGLWTRTF
>TRBV5-1
CASSGGQGIHDEQYF
>TRBV6-2/TRBV6-3
CASSFATYEQYF
>TRBV9
CASSVYGRETQYF
>TRBV2
CASSEWQGSTEAFF
>TRBV29-1
CSVVPGLAKNIQYF
>TRBV4-1
CASSQEAVAGSYEQYF
>TRBV7-3
CASSLVDRSEQYF
>TRBV21-1
CASTLPPGYHGYTF
>TRBV7-9
CASRTSSRNEQFF
>TRBV18
CASSREASYNEQFF
>TRBV18
CASSPSRQDQYF
>TRBV19
CASRSSGLTDTQYF
>TRBV24-1
CATSGWTSGRGYNEQFF
>TRBV30
CAWTHMTSGRASEQYF
>TRBV2
CASRQGSFGYTF
>TRBV5-1
CASSLGQDHGELFF
>TRBV4-1
CASSRVHDLNEKLFF
>TRBV5-5
CASSLRGNTGELFF
>TRBV19
CASREGGPTDTQYF
>TRBV18
CASSPLRDRPPNTF
>TRBV30
CAWVPFRGEAFF
>TRBV3-1/TRBV3-2
CASSQDTVNTEAFF
>TRBV6-2/TRBV6-3
CASSYSSIRLRMNTEAFF
>TRBV28
CASRSTGYQPQHF
>TRBV30
CAWSQTSGRGNEQFF
>TRBV5-6
CASTWGGSNQPQHF
>TRBV14
CASSLLRSSTDTQYF
>TRBV5-4
CASSWGFGDINNEQFF